The source of this T cell receptor beta chain is a study of somatic mutations in cytotoxic T cells in rheumatoid arthritis. As concerns this clone: The antigen is unknown.

Study findings and constraints: CD8+ clonality increased with age in rheumatoid arthritis patients but not in healthy controls.

Authors' analysis steps: Rarely, patient CD8+ clones larger than 1% corresponded to published virus-specific TCRB sequences. This table comes from immunoSEQ multiplex PCR, and its TCRdb copy is limited to in-frame clones, with some not included. Clone size and the V and J calls come from that table; the DNA yielded D and trimming. The repertoire includes under 2,500 clones, 85% of them detected once, and less than 45% sits in the top ten. Germline loops: CDR1 SGDLS, CDR2 YYNGEE. The CDR3 is made up of 16 amino acids. V lost 4 bases and J lost 6; bases outside the gene matches: 11. Sequenced sample: CD8+ T cells sorted from blood. The chain carries TRBV9 and TRBJ1-2; 11 bases fit TRBD1. The receptor was derived from a man between 60 and 70 years old with rheumatoid arthritis. CDR3: CASSSPRTGGEDGYTF. CDR3 coding DNA: TGTGCCAGCAGCTCGCCCCGGACAGGGGGCGAGGATGGCTACACCTTC. Looking up the rest from reference TRBV9 and TRBJ1-2 gives the full variable domain: DSGVTQTPKHLITATGQRVTLRCSPRSGDLSVYWYQQSLDQGLQFLIQYYNGEERAKGNILERFSAQQFPDLHSELNLSSLELGDSALYFCASSSPRTGGEDGYTFGSGTRLTVV.